The source of this T cell receptor beta chain is a study of cytomegalovirus exposure and HLA in healthy donors. Germline trimming cut 3 bases from V and 7 bases from J; bases unmatched to any gene: 7. This CDR3 is 16 amino acids long. Germline V lookup: CDR1 LGHNA, CDR2 YNFKEQ. Primers for the PCR totalled 60 Vbeta and 13 Jbeta. The data were produced by immunoSEQ multiplex PCR, yet TCRdb's version contains in-frame clones alone and is incomplete. This sample has 170,000 or so clones, with 77% found just once. This clonotype was obtained from a woman in her 30s in good health and CMV-seronegative. The V call is TRBV4-2, the J call TRBJ2-2; 11 bases are a match to TRBD2. The sequenced sample consisted of PBMCs. CDR3 residues: CASSQVAGGPGGELFF. CDR3 nucleotide sequence: TGTGCCAGCAGCCAGGTAGCGGGAGGGCCTGGCGGGGAGCTGTTTTTT.